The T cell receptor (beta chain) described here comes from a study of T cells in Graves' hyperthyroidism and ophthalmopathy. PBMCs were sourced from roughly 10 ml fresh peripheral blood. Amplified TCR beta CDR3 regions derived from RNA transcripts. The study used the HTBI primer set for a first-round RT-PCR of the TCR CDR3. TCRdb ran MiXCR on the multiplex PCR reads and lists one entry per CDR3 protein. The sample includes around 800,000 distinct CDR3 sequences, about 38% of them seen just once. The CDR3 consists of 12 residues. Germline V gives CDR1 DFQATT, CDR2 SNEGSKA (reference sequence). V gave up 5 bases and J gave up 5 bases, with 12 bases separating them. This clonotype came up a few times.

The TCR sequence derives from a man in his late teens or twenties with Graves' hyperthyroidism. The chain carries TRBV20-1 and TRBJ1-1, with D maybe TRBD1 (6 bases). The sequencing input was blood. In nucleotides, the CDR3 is TGCAGTGCTCCGAGGGGGGGGACTGAAGCTTTCTTT. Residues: CSAPRGGTEAFF.